In this sample, the clone carrying this T cell receptor (beta chain) turned up a few times. Antigen specificity is unknown. The sample originates from a study of cytomegalovirus exposure and HLA in healthy donors. Overall study results and limits: About 90% or about 30% of the time was how often most TCR beta V segments were productive, according to an earlier analysis. A further, later analysis showed that HLA-associated TCR beta chains (compared with equally common others) were more clonally expanded. Evidence from a later analysis indicated that most CMV-associated TCR beta chains looked HLA-restricted.

Researchers ran the PCR with 60 Vbeta and 13 Jbeta primers. Some clones are missing from TCRdb's copy, which holds only in-frame ones; the method was immunoSEQ multiplex PCR. The table includes under 200,000 clones, 68% detected once. The CDR3 runs 13 residues. Germline V CDR1 and CDR2: MGHRA, YSYEKL. Trimming shortened V by 3 bases and J by 5 bases, and 10 bases separated the two germline ends. This sequence originates from a woman aged 40 to 50 in good health and CMV-seropositive. The sequencing input was PBMCs. The rearrangement links TRBV4-1 to TRBJ1-1; a possible D gene is TRBD1 (6 bases). The CDR3 here is CASSHQDRTEAFF. The CDR3 DNA sequence: TGCGCCAGCAGCCACCAAGACAGGACTGAAGCTTTCTTT.